A single sample is the source of the 20 T cell receptor beta chains below, sequenced in a study. TCRdb itself ran the 5' RACE reads through MiXCR, one entry per CDR3 protein. The repertoire includes approximately 40,000 distinct CDR3 sequences, approximately 19% of them detected once, and 2.5% to 3% sits in the top ten. The sample comprised naive CD4+ T cells sorted from a lymph node. Subset noted: naive CD4+ T cells, CD4+CD45RA+CD25-. The receptors here all came from a female donor with breast cancer.

As for this clonotype: One base away lies a much larger clone, so this may be a sequencing read error. The chain joins TRBV28 to TRBJ2-3; no firm D call. V lost 4 bases, J lost 8 bases, and 16 bases lay in between. The CDR3 is 14 amino acids. CDR1 and CDR2 from the germline V gene are MDHEN and SYDVKM. In DNA, the CDR3 is TGTGCCAGCAGTTCTCAAAGTTATCCAGTTACGCAGTATTTT. Protein: CASSSQSYPVTQYF.

The chain combines TRBV28 with TRBJ2-3; maybe TRBD1 (7 bases). This CDR3 has 16 amino acids. The germline V and J ends were trimmed by 6 bases and 6 bases, with 22 bases remaining between them. Germline V CDR1 and CDR2: MDHEN, SYDVKM. In DNA form, the CDR3 reads TGTGCCAGCAGCCGTCAGGGGGGCGGGAAGTCGGATACGCAGTATTTT. Its translation: CASSRQGGGKSDTQYF.

Only a few counts were recorded for this clonotype. The chain carries TRBV7-9 and TRBJ1-2; 7 nucleotides agree with TRBD1. The CDR3 totals 14 residues. Trimming at V came to 4 bases and at J to 6 bases, leaving 8 bases not matched to a gene. The germline CDR1 and CDR2 sequences are SEHNR and FQNEAQ (reference sequence). The CDR3 nucleotides are TGTGCCAGCAGCTATGAGGGGGCGCAAGATGGCTACACCTTC. Amino acids: CASSYEGAQDGYTF. Variable domain in full (rest from reference TRBV7-9 and TRBJ1-2): DTGVSQNPRHKITKRGQNVTFRCDPISEHNRLYWYRQTLGQGPEFLTYFQNEAQLEKSRLLSDRFSAERPKGSFSTLEIQRTEQGDSAMYLCASSYEGAQDGYTFGSGTRLTVV.

This clonotype was counted many times. The gene calls are TRBV10-3 and TRBJ2-3; D not certain. Between the trimmed V and J ends, which lost 2 bases and 1 base, there was a span of 10 bases. The CDR3 spans 15 residues. Germline lookup yields CDR1 ENHRY and CDR2 SYGVKD. The CDR3 is CAISEGNTRTDTQYF. The CDR3, as DNA: TGTGCCATCAGTGAGGGGAACACCCGCACAGATACGCAGTATTTT.

This clonotype was detected only a few times. V and J are TRBV6-2 or TRBV6-3 and TRBJ2-7, with D perhaps matching TRBD1 (6 bases). This CDR3 has 14 residues. CDR1 is MNHEY and CDR2 is SVGEGT in the germline V gene. Trimming removed 5 bases from V and 4 bases from J, with 15 bases in between. This CDR3 reads CASSDPLTGYEQYF. The CDR3 nucleotides read TGTGCCAGCAGTGACCCCTTAACAGGGTACGAGCAGTACTTC.

J is TRBJ2-1 and V is TRBV2; possibly TRBD1 or TRBD2 for D (7 bases each). Per germline, CDR1 SNHLY and CDR2 FYNNEI. The CDR3 has 14 residues. Trimming removed 6 bases at V and 6 bases at J, with 15 bases between. The CDR3 DNA reads as TGTGCCAGCAGAGACAGGGAGGGGAGCAATGAGCAGTTCTTC. This codes for CASRDREGSNEQFF.

At least ten counts were recorded for this clonotype. The rearrangement links TRBV6-5 to TRBJ1-1; D is possibly TRBD1 (5 bases). This CDR3 is 13 amino acids long. V was clipped by 8 bases and J by 3 bases, with 13 bases between them. Germline V gives CDR1 MNHEY, CDR2 SVGAGI. The CDR3 DNA sequence: TGTGCCAGCGGGGGGGGACGGGACACTGAAGCTTTCTTT. Translating gives CASGGGRDTEAFF.

This clonotype has a count of ten or more. V and J are TRBV4-2 and TRBJ2-5; no firm D call. The V end was cut by 1 base, the J end by 0 bases, with 12 bases between. CDR3 length: 16 residues. Germline assignment: CDR1 LGHNA and CDR2 YNFKEQ. The CDR3 spells CASSQALRRNQETQYF. CDR3 sequence (DNA): TGTGCCAGCAGCCAAGCTCTCCGACGGAACCAAGAGACCCAGTACTTC.

The chain joins TRBV20-1 to TRBJ2-5; TRBD2 matches at 14 bases. The CDR3 contains 17 residues. Germline-derived CDR1 and CDR2 are DFQATT and SNEGSKA (reference sequence). V lost 5 bases and J lost 4; bases outside the gene matches: 12. CDR3 bases: TGCAGTGCTTCAAGACTAGCGGGAGGGTCCGTGGGAGAGACCCAGTACTTC. Translating it yields CSASRLAGGSVGETQYF.

The sample holds many counts of this clonotype. The chain employs TRBV12-3 or TRBV12-4 and TRBJ1-5, with a tentative D call TRBD1 (6 bases). The CDR3 length is 15 residues. Trimming stripped 2 bases from V and 7 bases from J, with 15 bases between. The CDR3 loop is CASSLRGRGGQPQHF. The CDR3 nucleotides are TGTGCCAGCAGTTTAAGGGGCAGGGGCGGGCAGCCCCAGCATTTT.

With respect to this clonotype: A read error is possible here, since a much larger clone lies one base away. The CDR3 loop is CASSLRQTINLPLHF. The CDR3 nucleotides are TGTGCCAGCAGCTTAAGGCAGACTATTAATTTACCCCTCCACTTT. V usage is TRBV7-3 and J usage is TRBJ1-6; D is ambiguous. The CDR3 sequence is 15 residues long. Germline CDR1 and CDR2: SGHTA and FQGTGA.

This clonotype was seen a handful of times. The chain employs TRBV27 and TRBJ2-3; D may correspond to TRBD1 or TRBD2 (6 bases each). Per germline, CDR1 MNHEY and CDR2 SMNVEV (reference sequence). Trimming took off 4 bases at V and 4 bases at J, with 9 bases between the two ends. The CDR3 extends over 13 amino acids. Written as DNA, the CDR3 is TGTGCCAGCAGTTCCGGGGGCCCAGATACGCAGTATTTT. Translated: CASSSGGPDTQYF.

Comment on this clonotype: This CDR3 fails to terminate in the conserved phenylalanine or tryptophan, so it likely reflects a read error. V usage is TRBV7-8 and J usage is TRBJ1-6; 7 bases are shared with TRBD1. The CDR3 loop spans 14 amino acids. Germline trimming cut 1 base from V and 10 bases from J; bases unmatched to any gene: 4. CDR1 SGHVS and CDR2 FQNEAQ come from the germline V gene. This CDR3 is CASSLEQGLSPLHL. The CDR3 region has the DNA TGTGCCAGCAGCTTAGAACAGGGGTTGTCACCCCTCCACCTT.

The V and J genes are TRBV7-8 and TRBJ2-6; no clear D gene. Germline CDR1 reads SGHVS; CDR2 reads FQNEAQ. This CDR3 region has 15 residues. Deletions cut 6 bases from V and 0 bases from J, with 9 bases between. The CDR3 sequence is CASSYSSSGANVLTF. The CDR3, as DNA: TGTGCCAGCAGTTACAGTAGCTCTGGGGCCAACGTCCTGACTTTC.

V is TRBV7-2 and J is TRBJ2-1; D is perhaps TRBD1 or TRBD2 (5 bases each). The CDR3 totals 15 residues. From germline, CDR1 is SGHTA and CDR2 FQGNSA. The ends were cut back, 6 bases at V and 6 bases at J, with 18 bases in the middle. In nucleotides, the CDR3 is TGTGCCAGCAGGGCCGGTACGGGGCGGGTCAATGAGCAGTTCTTC. Amino acid sequence: CASRAGTGRVNEQFF.

This clonotype was observed a single time. The germline gene is not matched at one end of the junction; a read error may be the cause. The chain recombines TRBV6-2 or TRBV6-3 with TRBJ1-1; D is undetermined. Per germline, CDR1 MNHEY and CDR2 SVGEGT. The length of the CDR3 is 15 residues. CDR3 sequence reads: CACSYFPRERTEAFF. The DNA of the CDR3 is TGTGCCTGCAGTTACTTCCCTAGGGAGAGGACTGAAGCTTTCTTT.

A remark on this clonotype: A much larger clone differs by one base, so this may be a read error. The chain joins TRBV5-1 to TRBJ2-1; 12 bases agree with TRBD2. This CDR3 contains 15 residues. Per the germline V gene, CDR1 is SGHRS and CDR2 is YFSETQ. The CDR3 spells CASSPSGGAEYEQSF. The CDR3, as DNA: TGCGCCAGCAGCCCTAGCGGGGGGGCCGAGTATGAGCAGTCCTTC.

This clonotype was detected a few times. V usage is TRBV5-6 and J usage is TRBJ1-5; D may be TRBD1 (5 bases). Per the germline V gene, CDR1 is SGHDT and CDR2 is YYEEEE. CDR3 length equals 18 residues. V lost 4 bases and J 0 bases, leaving 20 bases between the germline ends. CDR3: CASSRMTANFYSNQPQHF. CDR3 in DNA: TGTGCCAGCAGCCGAATGACAGCCAACTTCTATAGCAATCAGCCCCAGCATTTT.

For this clonotype: A much more abundant neighbour one base away suggests this may be a read error. Because it lacks the conserved phenylalanine or tryptophan at the end, this CDR3 is likely a read error. The V and J genes are TRBV6-5 and TRBJ2-3, with D perhaps TRBD2 (5 bases). Germline V lookup: CDR1 MNHEY, CDR2 SVGAGI. The CDR3 contains 15 residues. The ends were cut back, 2 bases at V and 6 bases at J, with 15 bases in the middle. CDR3 sequence reads: CASSYQPNSGDTQYV. In DNA, the CDR3 is TGTGCCAGCAGTTACCAGCCTAACTCGGGGGATACGCAGTATGTT.

The gene calls are TRBV7-2 and TRBJ2-2, with D perhaps TRBD2 (6 bases). CDR3 length: 14 amino acids. Trimming removed 5 bases from V and 6 bases from J, with 13 bases in between. Germline CDR1 is SGHTA and CDR2 is FQGNSA. CDR3 in DNA: TGTGCCAGCAGCCGATCCCCGGGGGCCGGGGAGCTGTTTTTT. Its translation: CASSRSPGAGELFF. Drawing the rest from reference TRBV7-2 and TRBJ2-2, the complete variable domain is GAGVSQSPSNKVTEKGKDVELRCDPISGHTALYWYRQSLGQGLEFLIYFQGNSAPDKSGLPSDRFSAERTGGSVSTLTIQRTQQEDSAVYLCASSRSPGAGELFFGEGSRLTVL.